The 9 T cell receptor beta chains below were found in one sample sequenced in a study of blood T cells in healthy people across ages (dated by TCRdb to about 2015). Library method: 5' RACE. TCRdb lists the instrument as Illumina HiSeq 2500. The second PCR ran for roughly 6 to 11 cycles and used a J-beta primer mix along with a sample-barcoded 5' primer. TCRdb cleaned the public reads at Q25 with fastp, built clones with MiXCR and kept in-frame beta chains. Every entry covers one CDR3 protein and lists the most common genes and DNA from its rows. The sample yields hundreds of thousands of distinct CDR3 sequences; under 35% were counted once. Roughly a sixth of the sample is held by the ten biggest clonotypes. Specimen: blood. These receptors were collected from a woman of 80 years or more in good health.

This clonotype has just a few counts. The chain carries TRBV4-1 and TRBJ2-7, with 11 positions matching TRBD2. The V gene's germline CDR1 is MGHRA and CDR2 YSYEKL. The CDR3 extends over 16 amino acids. V dropped 4 bases and J dropped 3; count of bases not matched to a gene: 8. CDR3 loop: CASSRGTSGGLYEQYF. The CDR3 DNA is TGCGCCAGCAGCCGAGGAACTAGCGGGGGACTCTACGAGCAGTACTTC.

At least ten counts were recorded for this clonotype. J is TRBJ2-1 and V is TRBV7-9; perhaps D is TRBD1 or TRBD2 (6 bases each). The germline CDR1 and CDR2 sequences are SEHNR and FQNEAQ (reference sequence). V was shortened by 4 bases and J by 1 base, with 20 bases between the two germline ends. There are 18 residues in the CDR3. The CDR3 coding sequence is TGTGCCAGCAGCTCTAGGGCGTCGGGGGCGGCGTCCTACAATGAGCAGTTCTTC. Protein: CASSSRASGAASYNEQFF.

CDR3 coding DNA: TGCGCCAGCAGTTCGCAGGGGCGAACCTACGAGCAGTACTTC. It translates to CASSSQGRTYEQYF. The chain employs TRBV5-1 and TRBJ2-7; D is possibly TRBD1 (6 bases). Trimming left V 5 bases short and J 2 bases short, with 14 bases between. This CDR3 has 14 residues. CDR1 is SGHRS and CDR2 is YFSETQ in the germline V gene.

As regards this clonotype: A read error is possible here, since a much larger clone lies one base away. The chain employs TRBV6-2 or TRBV6-3 and TRBJ2-3, with no clear D. The CDR3 has 12 residues. V gave up 2 bases and J gave up 10 bases, with 10 bases separating them. The germline V gene encodes CDR1 MNHEY and CDR2 SVGEGT. CDR3 sequence reads: CASSYDVDAQYF. CDR3 sequence (DNA): TGTGCCAGCAGTTACGATGTGGATGCGCAGTATTTT.

This clonotype was seen ten or more times. This may come from a read error, since a much larger clone is one base off. V and J are TRBV29-1 and TRBJ2-1; perhaps D is TRBD1 or TRBD2 (5 bases each). V lost 3 bases to trimming and J lost 4 bases, with 13 bases between them. In germline, CDR1 is SQVTM, CDR2 ANQGSEA. The length of the CDR3 is 14 residues. The CDR3 here is CSVDRGPLYNEQFF. The CDR3 DNA is TGCAGCGTTGATCGGGGCCCCCTTTACAATGAGCAGTTCTTC.

The chain is built from TRBV10-2 and TRBJ1-5; no reliable D call. This CDR3 contains 12 residues. V was trimmed by 5 bases and J by 5 bases, leaving 7 bases between them. Germline V lookup: CDR1 WSHSY, CDR2 SAAADI. CDR3 in DNA: TGCGCCAGCAGTACGAATCATCAGCCCCAGCATTTT. Translation: CASSTNHQPQHF.

This clonotype was counted at least ten times. The chain links TRBV6-2 or TRBV6-3 to TRBJ2-3, with D possibly being TRBD2 (5 bases). This CDR3 has 14 amino acids. Between the trimmed V and J ends, which lost 6 bases and 0 bases, there was a span of 10 bases. The germline V gene has CDR1 MNHEY and CDR2 SVGEGT. This CDR3 is CASRSSGSTDTQYF. CDR3 sequence (DNA): TGTGCCAGCAGATCCAGCGGTAGCACAGATACGCAGTATTTT.

Regarding this clonotype: One end of the junction fails to match germline, which may point to a read error. The V call is TRBV27, the J call TRBJ2-6; D not resolved. The CDR3 has 16 amino acids. In germline, CDR1 is MNHEY, CDR2 SMNVEV (reference sequence). CDR3 sequence reads: CTSSLSPNSGANVLTF. In DNA, the CDR3 is TGTACCAGCAGTTTATCCCCTAACTCTGGGGCCAACGTCCTGACTTTC.

V gene TRBV7-8 combines with J gene TRBJ1-5; D not resolved. V shed 2 bases and J shed 5 bases, with 10 bases lying between them. Germline V gene sequence: CDR1 SGHVS, CDR2 FQNEAQ. The CDR3 has 14 amino acids. The CDR3 DNA reads TGTGCCAGCAGCTTAATTGGTACCGATCAGCCCCAGCATTTT. Encoded protein: CASSLIGTDQPQHF. The full variable domain, rest sourced from reference TRBV7-8 and TRBJ1-5, is GAGVSQSPRYKVAKRGQDVALRCDPISGHVSLFWYQQALGQGPEFLTYFQNEAQLDKSGLPSDRFFAERPEGSVSTLKIQRTQQEDSAVYLCASSLIGTDQPQHFGDGTRLSIL.